These 15 T cell receptor beta chains came from one sample sequenced in a study of radiation and T cells in renal cell carcinoma. Some clones are missing from TCRdb's copy, which holds only in-frame ones; the method was immunoSEQ multiplex PCR. The sample includes more than 75,000 clones, 82% of them seen just once. Time point in this sample: baseline pretreatment blood. Documented treatment: 15 Gy SBRT to primary tumor, nephrectomy 4 weeks later. The sequences come from blood, collected from a patient whose treatment included radiotherapy and nephrectomy. The receptors were gathered from a man between 60 and 75 years old with renal cell carcinoma.

V usage is TRBV2 and J usage is TRBJ1-2; no definite D call. The CDR3 loop spans 14 amino acids. Germline values: CDR1 SNHLY, CDR2 FYNNEI. V shed 1 base and J shed 4 bases, with 10 bases lying between them. The CDR3 coding sequence is TGTGCCAGCAGTGAAGGGGTCCTTGGCTATGGCTACACCTTC. Translation gives CASSEGVLGYGYTF.

CDR3 region: CASSLDAVEKLFF. CDR3 in DNA: TGCGCCAGCAGCTTGGACGCAGTTGAAAAACTGTTTTTT. V gene TRBV5-1 combines with J gene TRBJ1-4; no clear D gene. Trimming stripped 0 bases from V and 7 bases from J, with 7 bases between. This CDR3 spans 13 amino acids. The germline CDR1 and CDR2 sequences are SGHRS and YFSETQ. Using reference TRBV5-1 and TRBJ1-4 for the parts outside the CDR3, the full variable domain is KAGVTQTPRYLIKTRGQQVTLSCSPISGHRSVSWYQQTPGQGLQFLFEYFSETQRNKGNFPGRFSGRQFSNSRSEMNVSTLELGDSALYLCASSLDAVEKLFFGSGTQLSVL.

In its sample, this clone was seen a few times. The chain has TRBV19 and TRBJ1-1; weak D call: TRBD1 (5 bases). V lost 7 bases, J lost 3 bases, and 15 bases lay in between. The CDR3 sequence is 14 residues long. CDR1 and CDR2 from the germline V gene are LNHDA and SQIVND (reference sequence). The CDR3 bases are TGTGCCAGTATGAGGCCAGGGATGGACACTGAAGCTTTCTTT. Its translation: CASMRPGMDTEAFF.

V gene TRBV10-2 combines with J gene TRBJ2-3; D remains unclear. Deletions cut 6 bases from V and 0 bases from J, with 7 bases between. CDR1 and CDR2 (germline): WSHSY, SAAADI. This CDR3 is built from 13 residues. This CDR3 reads CASRSASTDTQYF. Here the CDR3 DNA reads TGCGCCAGCAGATCGGCTAGCACAGATACGCAGTATTTT.

This clone was found once. The J gene is TRBJ2-4, the V gene TRBV15; TRBD1 is a possible D gene (7 bases). The CDR3 runs 16 residues. The V gene's germline CDR1 is LNHNV and CDR2 YYDKDF (reference sequence). V gave up 0 bases and J gave up 6 bases, with 15 bases separating them. Written as DNA, the CDR3 is TGTGCCACCAGCAGAGATGAGCAGGGGGGTGGAAACATTCAGTACTTC. Translation: CATSRDEQGGGNIQYF.

The V call is TRBV7-2, the J call TRBJ1-2; D ambiguous. The CDR3 totals 13 residues. Deletions cut 5 bases from V and 2 bases from J, with 9 bases between. Germline V gene data show CDR1 as SGHTA and CDR2 as FQGNSA. The DNA of the CDR3 is TGTGCCAGCAGCCCGGCCAGGAACTATGGCTACACCTTC. It codes for CASSPARNYGYTF. The variable domain in full, with the rest retrieved from reference TRBV7-2 and TRBJ1-2, is GAGVSQSPSNKVTEKGKDVELRCDPISGHTALYWYRQSLGQGLEFLIYFQGNSAPDKSGLPSDRFSAERTGGSVSTLTIQRTQQEDSAVYLCASSPARNYGYTFGSGTRLTVV.

This clone was counted a few times. The chain employs TRBV6-6 and TRBJ1-1; D remains ambiguous. Germline assignment: CDR1 MNHNY and CDR2 SVGAGI (reference sequence). V gave up 6 bases and J gave up 4 bases, with 6 bases separating them. The CDR3 sequence is 11 residues long. The chain's CDR3 is CASSLVTEAFF. CDR3 DNA: TGTGCCAGCAGCCTCGTCACTGAAGCTTTCTTT.

This clone turned up a few times. This chain uses TRBV29-1 with TRBJ1-4, with unresolved D. This CDR3 is built from 13 residues. V was trimmed by 6 bases and J by 6 bases, leaving 14 bases between them. Germline loops: CDR1 SQVTM, CDR2 ANQGSEA. The DNA of the CDR3 is TGCAGCGTCTTGGACGGAGGACATGAAAAACTGTTTTTT. Residues: CSVLDGGHEKLFF.

The chain carries TRBV4-2 and TRBJ2-3; 8 bases map to TRBD2. CDR3 size: 15 residues. The germline V gene encodes CDR1 LGHNA and CDR2 YNFKEQ. V lost 0 bases, J lost 2 bases, and 1 base stayed unmatched. CDR3 nucleotide sequence: TGTGCCAGCAGCCAAGAGACTAGCGCCACAGATACGCAGTATTTT. This sequence encodes CASSQETSATDTQYF.

This chain uses TRBV19 with TRBJ2-1, with 11 positions matching TRBD2. V dropped 3 bases and J dropped 5; count of bases not matched to a gene: 9. Germline assignment: CDR1 LNHDA and CDR2 SQIVND (reference sequence). CDR3 length: 17 amino acids. The CDR3: CASSIFGSGRGNNEQFF. In DNA, the CDR3 is TGTGCCAGTAGTATCTTCGGTAGCGGGAGGGGTAACAATGAGCAGTTCTTC.

A remark on this clone: In the same sample, other DNA sequences code for this CDR3. The chain has TRBV6-1 and TRBJ1-5; no clear D gene. V lost 4 bases and J lost 1, with 8 bases in between. Germline V gives CDR1 MNHNS, CDR2 SASEGT. The CDR3 runs 14 residues. The CDR3 spells CASSGAGSNQPQHF. The CDR3 DNA reads as TGTGCCAGCAGTGGAGCCGGGAGCAATCAGCCCCAGCATTTT.

This chain joins TRBV7-6 and TRBJ2-7; D may be TRBD2 (6 bases). Germline CDR1 is SGHVS and CDR2 is FNYEAQ. Trimming removed 6 bases at V and 6 bases at J, with 15 bases between. CDR3 size: 13 residues. The CDR3 DNA reads TGTGCCAGCAGTCGATGGGAGGCCCCCGAGCAGTACTTC. It yields the protein CASSRWEAPEQYF.

J is TRBJ2-6 and V is TRBV9; D not resolved. The CDR3 is 16 amino acids. From germline, CDR1 is SGDLS and CDR2 YYNGEE. The V end lost 0 bases, the J end lost 2 bases, and 9 bases lay between the germline ends. The CDR3 loop reads CASSVGVEAGANVLTF. As DNA, the CDR3 is TGTGCCAGCAGCGTAGGGGTAGAAGCTGGGGCCAACGTCCTGACTTTC.

Here the CDR3 reads CASSSTGFDEQYF. As DNA, the CDR3 is TGCGCCAGCAGCTCGACAGGGTTCGACGAGCAGTACTTC. This chain links TRBV5-1 with TRBJ2-7; 7 bases are shared with TRBD1. The CDR3 length is 13 residues. J gave up 5 bases and V 3 bases, and 5 bases lay outside the gene matches. Looked up from germline, CDR1 is SGHRS and CDR2 is YFSETQ.

The chain combines TRBV29-1 with TRBJ1-4; no reliable D call. The CDR3 is 13 amino acids. Germline CDR1 SQVTM, CDR2 ANQGSEA. Trimming left V 3 bases short and J 8 bases short, with 13 bases between. The CDR3 reads CSVEGGMREKLFF. The CDR3 DNA reads TGCAGCGTTGAGGGCGGGATGCGGGAAAAACTGTTTTTT.